This TCR beta chain is from a study of blood T cell repertoires in COVID-19 (TCRdb year 2020). Some background on the complete study: The collaborator samples originated in the United States, Italy and Spain and spanned the acute and convalescent phases of COVID-19. The prospective study material was composed of cDNA or gDNA derived from T cells, B-cell-depleted T cells, or PBMCs. Deeply sampled blood TCRbeta repertoires from subjects exposed to, actively infected with, or recovered from COVID-19 were included in the dataset. The repertoires were released in a freely available public database intended as a resource for research on the immune response to SARS-CoV-2. Samples were obtained from the ongoing ImmuneRACE study (first 160 participants) and from some 1,300 subjects provided by 6 global collaborators. A de-identified subject ID, COVID-19 status, age in years and sex were almost always included in the sample metadata. Where available, HLA class I and class II types were obtained from metadata supplied by the sample provider rather than from assay-based typing. Results the study describes overall, beyond this receptor: The amount of clinical and demographic metadata varied by source and participant and was provided uncurated.

Spanning cysteine to phenylalanine, the CDR3 consists of 14 amino acids. CDR3 DNA only is kept here, 42 bases in frame from base 1. CDR1 and CDR2, looked up from the germline V gene, are LGHNT and FRNRAP. From V the trimming removes 1 base and from J it removes 6 bases, while the gene matches leave 3 bases of the junction unaccounted for. TCRbeta CDR3 regions were amplified from genomic DNA using the immunoSEQ Assay, a bias-controlled multiplex PCR. Per the authors' processing: The number of nucleated cells in each sample was estimated by amplification of reference gene primers within the assay. To quantify the absolute abundance of each unique TCRbeta CDR3 rearrangement, sequence reads were collapsed and filtered. For each sample, productive Simpson clonality was calculated as the square root of Simpson's diversity index over productive rearrangements. TCRdb retrieved this table from immuneACCESS and kept in-frame rearrangements only. Not all clones are present; in checked studies, unresolved V genes account for under half, and no reason is known for the remainder. That table furnishes V, J and clone size, whereas the DNA furnished D and trimming. In all, the sample holds about 70,000 clones, and about four fifths of those were seen once. Around 15% of the sample belongs to the ten largest clones.

Each collaborating institution followed its own protocols to collect whole blood in K2EDTA tubes. Collaborator samples were shipped for TCRbeta analysis as frozen whole blood, isolated PBMCs, or DNA extracted from either sample type. Details on this clone: Its specific antigen is unknown. Per-base qualities were not stored, and no clone one base away is much larger.

The sequencing input was peripheral blood. This TCR was recovered from a human donor in a cohort sampled during active COVID-19. The sequence joins TRBV12-5 to TRBJ2-1; 7 middle bases align to TRBD2. The CDR3 reads as follows: CASGLGTRGNEQFF. The DNA is as follows: TGTGCTAGTGGTTTGGGGACTAGGGGCAATGAGCAGTTCTTC. The full variable domain, with segments outside the CDR3 supplied by the reference TRBV12-5 and TRBJ2-1 proteins, appears as DARVTQTPRHKVTEMGQEVTMRCQPILGHNTVFWYRQTMMQGLELLAYFRNRAPLDDSGMPKDRFSAEMPDATLATLKIQPSEPRDSAVYFCASGLGTRGNEQFFGPGTRLTVL.